Given below is one T cell receptor beta chain in context. The antigen is not known. The same CDR3 also results from other DNA sequences found in this sample. This specimen belongs to a study of shared clonotypes between healthy human individuals. V lost 3 bases to trimming and J lost 1 base, with 7 bases between them. Per the germline V gene, CDR1 is SGHTA and CDR2 is FQGNSA. This CDR3 is built from 14 residues. Study-level findings and limits: Generation of non-shared clonotypes was less probable than generation of clonotypes shared by all four donors. In several donors, approximately 5% of naive CD4 clonotypes appeared in common.

The investigators split CD4+ cells into a CD45RA+ naive subset and a CD45RA-negative memory subset. Deep-level assay runs were performed. TCRdb's copy holds only in-frame clones and misses some; the assay was immunoSEQ multiplex PCR. The sample lists about 1 million clones; roughly 80% were seen once. The V gene is TRBV7-2, the J gene TRBJ1-5; D is ambiguous. The receptor comes from a man between 18 and 35 years old in good health. The sample comprised memory CD4+ T cells sorted from blood. This sample's subset: CD45RA-negative fraction. Written as DNA, the CDR3 is TGTGCCAGCAGCTTCTGGGGAAGCAATCAGCCCCAGCATTTT. Its protein product is CASSFWGSNQPQHF.